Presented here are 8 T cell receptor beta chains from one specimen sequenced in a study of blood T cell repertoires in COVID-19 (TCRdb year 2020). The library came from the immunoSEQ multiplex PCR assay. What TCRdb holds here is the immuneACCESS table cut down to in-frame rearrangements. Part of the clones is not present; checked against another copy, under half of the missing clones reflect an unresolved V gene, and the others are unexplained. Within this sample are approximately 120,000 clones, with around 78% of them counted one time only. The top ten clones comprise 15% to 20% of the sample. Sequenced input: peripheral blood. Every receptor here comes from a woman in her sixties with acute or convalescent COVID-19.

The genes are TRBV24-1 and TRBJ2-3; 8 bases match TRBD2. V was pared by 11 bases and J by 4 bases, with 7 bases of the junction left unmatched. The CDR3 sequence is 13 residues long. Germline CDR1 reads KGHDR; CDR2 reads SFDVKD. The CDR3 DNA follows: TGTGCCATAGCCGGGACTAGTGCAGATACGCAGTATTTT. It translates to CAIAGTSADTQYF.

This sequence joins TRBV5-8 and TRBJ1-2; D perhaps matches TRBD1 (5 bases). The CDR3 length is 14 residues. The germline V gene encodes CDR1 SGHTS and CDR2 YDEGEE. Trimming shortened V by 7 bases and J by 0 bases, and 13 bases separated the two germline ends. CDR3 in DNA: TGTGCCAGCCGGGAGAGGGGAACTAACTATGGCTACACCTTC. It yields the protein CASRERGTNYGYTF.

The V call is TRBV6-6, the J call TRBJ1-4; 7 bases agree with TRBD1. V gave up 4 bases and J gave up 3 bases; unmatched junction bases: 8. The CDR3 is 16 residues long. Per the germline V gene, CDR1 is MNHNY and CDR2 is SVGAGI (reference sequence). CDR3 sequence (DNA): TGTGCCAGCAGTTCAGGACAGGCCAGTTCTAATGAAAAACTGTTTTTT. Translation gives CASSSGQASSNEKLFF.

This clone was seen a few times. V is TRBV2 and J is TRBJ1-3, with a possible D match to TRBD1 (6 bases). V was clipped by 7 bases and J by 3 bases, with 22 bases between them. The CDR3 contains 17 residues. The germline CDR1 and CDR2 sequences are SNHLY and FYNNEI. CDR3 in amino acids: CASILSRQARGGNTIYF. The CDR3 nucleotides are TGTGCCAGCATCCTCAGCAGACAGGCTAGGGGTGGAAACACCATATATTTT.

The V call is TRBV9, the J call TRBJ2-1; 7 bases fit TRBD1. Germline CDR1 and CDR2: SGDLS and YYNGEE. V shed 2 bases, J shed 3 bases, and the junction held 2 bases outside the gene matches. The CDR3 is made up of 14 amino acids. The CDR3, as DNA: TGTGCCAGCAGCGTGGGGACAGTCTACAATGAGCAGTTCTTC. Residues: CASSVGTVYNEQFF.

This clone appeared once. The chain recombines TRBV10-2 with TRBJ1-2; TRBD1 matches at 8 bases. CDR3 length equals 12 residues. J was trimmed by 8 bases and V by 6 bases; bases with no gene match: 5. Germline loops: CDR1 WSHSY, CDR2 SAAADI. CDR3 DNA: TGCGCCAGCAGGACAGGGGATGAGGGCTACACCTTC. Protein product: CASRTGDEGYTF.

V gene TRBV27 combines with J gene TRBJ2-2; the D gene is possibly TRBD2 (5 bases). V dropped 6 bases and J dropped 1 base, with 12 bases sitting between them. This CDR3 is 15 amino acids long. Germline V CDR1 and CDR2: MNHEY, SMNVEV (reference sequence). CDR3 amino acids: CASSLRDLNTGELFF. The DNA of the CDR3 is TGTGCCAGCAGCCTCCGGGATTTGAACACCGGGGAGCTGTTTTTT.

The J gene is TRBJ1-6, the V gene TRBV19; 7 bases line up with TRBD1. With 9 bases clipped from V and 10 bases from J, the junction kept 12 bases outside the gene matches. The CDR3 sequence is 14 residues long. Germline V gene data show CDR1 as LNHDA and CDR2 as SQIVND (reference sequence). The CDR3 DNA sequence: TGTGCCAGCGTATCCGGGACAGTAGAGTCACCCCTCCACTTT. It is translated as CASVSGTVESPLHF.